This T cell receptor (beta chain) was documented in a study of blood T cell repertoires in COVID-19. Study-wide background: Sites in the United States, Italy and Spain provided acute and convalescent COVID-19 samples.

Per the original data handling: Estimates of nucleated cell counts were drawn from the amplification of reference gene primers. Data came from immunoSEQ multiplex PCR; TCRdb stores just in-frame clones and leaves some out. V, J and clone size are those of that table, while D and trimming were read from the DNA. The sample lists hundreds of thousands of clones, 82% occurring once. The trim removed 5 bases at V and 0 bases at J, leaving 7 bases unmatched. This CDR3 is 16 amino acids long. Germline V gives CDR1 SEHNR, CDR2 FQNEAQ (reference sequence). This clonotype originated in an elderly woman with acute or convalescent COVID-19. The chain has TRBV7-9 and TRBJ1-3; 7 bases are a match to TRBD1. Source material: peripheral blood. The CDR3 bases are TGTGCCAGCAGCGACCGACAGGGTAGCTCTGGAAACACCATATATTTT. This sequence encodes CASSDRQGSSGNTIYF.